This TCR beta chain was recorded in a study of OX40 agonist ivuxolimab in advanced cancers. Overall study findings and caveats: People who partly responded at 0.1-3.0 mg/kg had some of the least clonal expansion seen.

Clones were read by immunoSEQ multiplex PCR, and TCRdb kept only the in-frame ones, dropping some. The sample yields some 35,000 clones, around four fifths seen once. This CDR3 contains 16 residues. Germline-derived CDR1 and CDR2 are SGHTA and FQGNSA. After removal of 7 bases from V and 5 bases from J, the junction contained 13 bases not matched to a gene. On this clone: Its target is not known.

Sequenced material: CD4+ or CD8+ T cells sorted from blood, taken in a trial of the OX40 agonist ivuxolimab. The origin of this receptor is an adult with an advanced solid tumor such as melanoma, head and neck, liver or kidney cancer. The chain is built from TRBV7-2 and TRBJ2-1; 8 bases agree with TRBD2. The CDR3, as DNA: TGTGCCAGCACCTCCCGGGGGGGCGCCGCTAACAATGAGCAGTTCTTC. Its protein product is CASTSRGGAANNEQFF.